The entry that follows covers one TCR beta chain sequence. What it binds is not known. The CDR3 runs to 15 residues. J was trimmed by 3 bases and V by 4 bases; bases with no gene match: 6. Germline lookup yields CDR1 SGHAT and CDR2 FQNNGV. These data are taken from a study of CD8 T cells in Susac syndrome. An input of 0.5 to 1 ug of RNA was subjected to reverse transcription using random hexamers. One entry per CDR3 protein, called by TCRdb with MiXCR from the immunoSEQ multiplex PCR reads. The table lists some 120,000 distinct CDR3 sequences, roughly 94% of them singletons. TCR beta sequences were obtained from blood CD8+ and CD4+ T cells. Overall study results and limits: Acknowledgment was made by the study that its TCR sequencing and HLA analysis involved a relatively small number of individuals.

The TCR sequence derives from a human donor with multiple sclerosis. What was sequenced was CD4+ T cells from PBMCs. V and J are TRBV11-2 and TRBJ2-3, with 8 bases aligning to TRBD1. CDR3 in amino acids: CASSSGQGQTDTQYF. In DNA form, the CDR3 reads TGTGCCAGCAGCTCCGGACAGGGTCAGACAGATACGCAGTATTTT.